What follows is one T cell receptor beta chain and its context. It was with 60 Vbeta and 13 Jbeta primers that the PCR ran. TCRdb's copy holds only in-frame clones and misses some; the assay was immunoSEQ multiplex PCR. The table shows about 96,000 clones, with approximately 75% occurring only once. CDR3 length: 13 amino acids. Trimming pared 6 bases from V and 0 bases from J, leaving 6 bases between. Germline V gene sequence: CDR1 MNHNS, CDR2 SASEGT. The sample originates from a study of cytomegalovirus exposure and HLA in healthy donors. All donors participated as healthy donors of bone marrow. The sequenced sample consisted of PBMCs. J is TRBJ1-5 and V is TRBV6-1; D call uncertain. The sequence was collected from a female donor in good health and CMV-seropositive. The DNA of the CDR3 is TGTGCCAGCAGCTCTTATAGCAATCAGCCCCAGCATTTT. This translates into CASSSYSNQPQHF.